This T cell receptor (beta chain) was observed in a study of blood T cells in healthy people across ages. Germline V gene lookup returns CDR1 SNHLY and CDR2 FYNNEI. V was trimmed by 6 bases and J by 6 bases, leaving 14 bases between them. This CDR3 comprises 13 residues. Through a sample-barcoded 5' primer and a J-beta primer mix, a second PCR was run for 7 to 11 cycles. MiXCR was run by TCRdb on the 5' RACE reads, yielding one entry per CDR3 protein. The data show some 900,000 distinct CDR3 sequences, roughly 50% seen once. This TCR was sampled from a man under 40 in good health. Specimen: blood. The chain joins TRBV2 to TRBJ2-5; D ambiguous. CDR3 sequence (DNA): TGTGCCAGCAGCCTCGACACGGTTCAGACCCAGTACTTC. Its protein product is CASSLDTVQTQYF.